This T cell receptor (beta chain) was obtained from a study of T cells in Graves' hyperthyroidism and ophthalmopathy. This clonotype was detected many times. Its target is not known. CDR1 and CDR2 from the germline V gene are MNHNS and SASEGT. Trimming pared 5 bases from V and 1 base from J, leaving 14 bases between. This CDR3 is 15 amino acids long. RNA transcripts provided the source from which TCR beta CDR3 regions were amplified. During a first-round RT-PCR of the TCR CDR3, the HTBI primer set was used. TCRdb re-called the multiplex PCR reads through MiXCR, storing one row per CDR3 protein. The table has around 380,000 distinct CDR3 sequences, about 13% seen once. Findings and limits, study-wide: It was a median about 7.1 months before onset that the model predicted ophthalmopathy. Most thyroid clonotypes with frequency above 0.001 were detected in blood.

Sequences were obtained from blood. The V gene is TRBV6-1, the J gene TRBJ2-5; the D is unclear. This receptor was identified in a man aged 30-40 years with Graves' hyperthyroidism that later progressed to Graves' ophthalmopathy. CDR3 protein: CASSTLVGFQETQYF. The DNA of the CDR3 is TGTGCCAGCAGTACCCTGGTCGGGTTCCAAGAGACCCAGTACTTC.